Below are 30 T cell receptor beta chains sequenced from a single sample in a study of blood T cells in healthy people across ages. The second PCR ran 7 to 11 cycles with a sample-barcoded 5' primer and J-beta primers. A single record per CDR3 protein comes from TCRdb applying MiXCR to the 5' RACE reads. The table shows 660,000 or so distinct CDR3 sequences, with around 54% occurring only once. Material: blood. These receptors all come from a man aged 60 to 75 in good health.

This clonotype was seen a handful of times. The genes are TRBV27 and TRBJ2-7, with D tentatively TRBD2 (6 bases). CDR3 length: 14 amino acids. Germline CDR1 is MNHEY and CDR2 is SMNVEV (reference sequence). The V gene lost 6 bases and the J gene lost 1 base, with 13 bases spanning the gap. Written as DNA, the CDR3 is TGTGCCAGCAGCCGGGGACTGCAGTCCTACGAGCAGTACTTC. As protein: CASSRGLQSYEQYF.

The chain employs TRBV20-1 and TRBJ2-3, with D unresolved. CDR3 length equals 10 residues. CDR1 is DFQATT and CDR2 is SNEGSKA in the germline V gene (reference sequence). V was pared by 1 base and J by 7 bases, with 3 bases between. CDR3 DNA: TGCAGTGCTAGAGGTTATACGCAGTATTTT. This gives the protein CSARGYTQYF.

The rearrangement links TRBV29-1 to TRBJ1-2, with D perhaps matching TRBD1 (6 bases). Trimming removed 3 bases at V and 7 bases at J, with 18 bases between. The CDR3 is 14 amino acids. The germline CDR1 and CDR2 sequences are SQVTM and ANQGSEA. DNA of the CDR3: TGCAGCGTTGACTTGGGGGGCGGGAGCGGTGGCTACACCTTC. Translating gives CSVDLGGGSGGYTF.

The chain combines TRBV29-1 with TRBJ2-6; 10 bases agree with TRBD2. There are 16 residues in the CDR3. Germline V gene lookup returns CDR1 SQVTM and CDR2 ANQGSEA. V was pared by 4 bases and J by 4 bases, with 7 bases of the junction left unmatched. CDR3 bases: TGCAGCGTTGTTTGGCTAGCGGGGGTGGGGGCCAACGTCCTGACTTTC. Translated, it gives CSVVWLAGVGANVLTF.

The V call is TRBV6-1, the J call TRBJ2-7; no firm D call. The end of the DNA aligns better with TRBJ2-5, so the J call may be wrong. Germline V gene data show CDR1 as MNHNS and CDR2 as SASEGT. The CDR3 sequence is 17 residues long. The chain's CDR3 is CASSEALVGNVGETQYF. The CDR3 region has the DNA TGTGCCAGCAGTGAAGCGCTGGTAGGGAATGTCGGAGAGACCCAGTACTTC.

This chain's CDR3 is CASSELNAGVQFF. For the CDR3, the DNA is TGTGCCAGCAGTGAACTCAACGCAGGGGTGCAGTTCTTC. V and J are TRBV2 and TRBJ2-1, with D possibly being TRBD1 (6 bases). Trimming stripped 2 bases from V and 12 bases from J, with 14 bases between. The CDR3 is 13 residues long. Germline V gene data show CDR1 as SNHLY and CDR2 as FYNNEI.

This sequence joins TRBV6-5 and TRBJ2-4, with 9 bases lining up with TRBD1. The CDR3 is 16 amino acids. Germline CDR1 is MNHEY and CDR2 is SVGAGI. The V and J ends lost 6 bases and 6 bases, in that order; junction bases with no gene match: 12. The CDR3 DNA is TGTGCCAGCAGCCCCCCCGGGGACAGGGCCGCAAACATTCAGTACTTC. It yields the protein CASSPPGDRAANIQYF.

The rearrangement joins TRBV13 to TRBJ1-2; 8 bases are a match to TRBD1. CDR1 and CDR2 from the germline V gene are PRHDT and FYEKMQ (reference sequence). There are 15 residues in the CDR3. J lost 7 bases, V lost 5 bases, and 12 bases had no gene match. The CDR3 coding sequence is TGTGCCAGCAGCCCCCCCGGACAGGGCGGCTCTGGCTACACCTTC. Translation: CASSPPGQGGSGYTF.

The chain couples TRBV2 to TRBJ1-1; D remains unclear. CDR1 is SNHLY and CDR2 is FYNNEI in the germline V gene. The CDR3 runs 15 residues. V was shortened by 7 bases and J by 0 bases, with 15 bases between the two germline ends. This CDR3 is CASTQAPGMNTEAFF. The CDR3 DNA reads as TGTGCCAGCACTCAAGCCCCGGGGATGAACACTGAAGCTTTCTTT.

The V call is TRBV27, the J call TRBJ1-1, with 9 bases that match TRBD1. J was trimmed by 0 bases and V by 4 bases; bases with no gene match: 9. This CDR3 region has 17 residues. The germline V gene encodes CDR1 MNHEY and CDR2 SMNVEV (reference sequence). The CDR3 loop reads CASSSQGARPVNTEAFF. The CDR3 DNA sequence: TGTGCCAGCAGTTCACAGGGGGCGCGGCCCGTGAACACTGAAGCTTTCTTT.

This sequence joins TRBV23-1 and TRBJ2-4, with 7 bases matching TRBD2. Being an ORF, TRBV23-1 has a function that is uncertain. Trimming removed 6 bases from V and 6 bases from J; junction bases left unmatched: 8. The CDR3 sequence is 14 residues long. The CDR3 sequence is CASSPGTNRNIQYF. Here the CDR3 DNA reads TGCGCCAGCAGCCCAGGGACTAACCGAAACATTCAGTACTTC.

The genes are TRBV12-3 or TRBV12-4 and TRBJ2-7; weak D call: TRBD2 (5 bases). CDR3 size: 16 residues. Trimming stripped 4 bases from V and 1 base from J, with 17 bases between. CDR3 amino acids: CASSSGRDTGSYEQYF. CDR3 sequence (DNA): TGTGCCAGCAGTTCGGGAAGAGATACGGGATCCTACGAGCAGTACTTC.

This clonotype has a handful of counts. The chain carries TRBV7-2 and TRBJ2-3; D is undetermined. The CDR3 has 14 residues. The germline V and J ends were trimmed by 0 bases and 3 bases, with 7 bases remaining between them. CDR1 and CDR2 from the germline V gene are SGHTA and FQGNSA. The CDR3 is CASSLAGWTDTQYF. CDR3 coding DNA: TGTGCCAGCAGCTTAGCCGGGTGGACAGATACGCAGTATTTT.

This clonotype was seen more than once but under ten times. The genes are TRBV7-2 and TRBJ2-1; D gene unclear. V lost 5 bases and J lost 4, with 6 bases in between. The germline CDR1 and CDR2 sequences are SGHTA and FQGNSA. There are 12 residues in the CDR3. DNA of the CDR3: TGTGCCAGCAGCACCGAATACAATGAGCAGTTCTTC. Encoded protein: CASSTEYNEQFF.

This clonotype was counted between two and nine times. V usage is TRBV20-1 and J usage is TRBJ1-1, with 7 bases lining up with TRBD1. This CDR3 contains 12 residues. V was pared by 0 bases and J by 10 bases, with 5 bases of the junction left unmatched. Germline V lookup: CDR1 DFQATT, CDR2 SNEGSKA (reference sequence). In DNA, the CDR3 is TGCAGTGCTAGAGAACAGGGGAGAAGAGCTTTCTTT. It codes for CSAREQGRRAFF.

The chain joins TRBV29-1 to TRBJ1-4; D may be TRBD1 (5 bases). The CDR3 runs 14 residues. The ends were cut back, 2 bases at V and 5 bases at J, with 12 bases in the middle. The germline V gene encodes CDR1 SQVTM and CDR2 ANQGSEA. The CDR3 nucleotides are TGCAGCGTTGAAACTGCAGGGACGAATGAAAAACTGTTTTTT. This translates into CSVETAGTNEKLFF.

The chain links TRBV24-1 to TRBJ1-1, with a possible D match to TRBD1 (5 bases). V was shortened by 5 bases and J by 0 bases, with 9 bases between the two germline ends. The CDR3 is 14 amino acids. Per germline, CDR1 KGHDR and CDR2 SFDVKD. CDR3 region: CATSAGAVNTEAFF. The CDR3 DNA follows: TGTGCCACCAGTGCCGGGGCTGTGAACACTGAAGCTTTCTTT.

The rearrangement joins TRBV12-3 or TRBV12-4 to TRBJ2-3; D may be TRBD2 (5 bases). CDR3 size: 14 residues. V dropped 6 bases and J dropped 6 bases, with 16 bases sitting between them. Written as DNA, the CDR3 is TGTGCCAGCAGCACCCAGGACTTGCCCGATACGCAGTATTTT. It yields the protein CASSTQDLPDTQYF.

The rearrangement uses TRBV7-8 and TRBJ1-5, with D possibly being TRBD1 (5 bases). This CDR3 spans 15 amino acids. Germline V gives CDR1 SGHVS, CDR2 FQNEAQ. Between the trimmed V and J ends, which lost 4 bases and 0 bases, there was a span of 10 bases. The CDR3 bases are TGTGCCAGCAGCTCGCAGGGAAATAGCAATCAGCCCCAGCATTTT. This codes for CASSSQGNSNQPQHF.

The chain joins TRBV13 to TRBJ2-3, with 10 bases identical to TRBD2. In germline, CDR1 is PRHDT, CDR2 FYEKMQ (reference sequence). This CDR3 region has 16 residues. Losses at the gene ends were 5 bases for V and 5 bases for J; bases not matched to a gene: 10. CDR3 in DNA: TGTGCCAGCAGCCCCCCGTCTAGCGGGGGATTAGATACGCAGTATTTT. Its translation: CASSPPSSGGLDTQYF.

The rearrangement joins TRBV7-2 to TRBJ2-5, with D possibly matching TRBD2 (7 bases). CDR3 length: 15 amino acids. V was shortened by 2 bases and J by 3 bases, with 13 bases between the two germline ends. Germline V gene sequence: CDR1 SGHTA, CDR2 FQGNSA. DNA of the CDR3: TGTGCCAGCAGCTTATCGGCGGGGGCCGAAGAGACCCAGTACTTC. Translating gives CASSLSAGAEETQYF. Using reference TRBV7-2 and TRBJ2-5 for the parts outside the CDR3, the full variable domain is GAGVSQSPSNKVTEKGKDVELRCDPISGHTALYWYRQSLGQGLEFLIYFQGNSAPDKSGLPSDRFSAERTGGSVSTLTIQRTQQEDSAVYLCASSLSAGAEETQYFGPGTRLLVL.

The chain carries TRBV12-3 or TRBV12-4 and TRBJ1-5; no clear D. CDR3 length: 15 residues. V lost 3 bases and J lost 4, with 13 bases in between. The CDR3 sequence is CASSFAGTVNQPQHF. CDR3 in DNA: TGTGCCAGCAGTTTCGCCGGCACCGTAAATCAGCCCCAGCATTTT.

This clonotype turned up a few times. The V gene is TRBV5-1, the J gene TRBJ2-2; TRBD2 matches at 11 bases. V trimming: 4 bases; J trimming: 4 bases; junction bases outside the gene matches: 3. The germline gives CDR1 SGHRS, CDR2 YFSETQ. This CDR3 region has 15 residues. CDR3 sequence (DNA): TGCGCCAGCAGCAGAGGGACTAGCGGCACCGGGGAGCTGTTTTTT. Protein product: CASSRGTSGTGELFF.

This chain links TRBV5-1 with TRBJ2-1, with 11 bases that match TRBD1. Germline V gives CDR1 SGHRS, CDR2 YFSETQ. The CDR3 length is 16 residues. The ends lost 4 bases at V and 3 bases at J; junction bases unmatched: 6. Written as DNA, the CDR3 is TGCGCCAGCAGCCCCGGGGGGACAGGGGGCTACAATGAGCAGTTCTTC. Translating it yields CASSPGGTGGYNEQFF.

This sequence joins TRBV4-1 and TRBJ2-2; 8 bases map to TRBD1. This CDR3 spans 16 amino acids. V gave up 4 bases and J gave up 0 bases; unmatched junction bases: 4. CDR1 MGHRA and CDR2 YSYEKL come from the germline V gene. CDR3 region: CASSLLDRANTGELFF. CDR3 DNA sequence: TGCGCCAGCAGCCTACTGGACAGGGCGAACACCGGGGAGCTGTTTTTT.

The rearrangement joins TRBV25-1 to TRBJ2-3; 7 bases are a match to TRBD2. CDR3 length: 15 residues. V lost 0 bases to trimming and J lost 11 bases; unmatched junction nucleotides: 11. Germline values: CDR1 MGHDK, CDR2 SYGVNS. The CDR3 region has the DNA TGTGCCAGCAGTGAATATCCTCGGACTAGGAATGGGCAGTATTTT. This sequence encodes CASSEYPRTRNGQYF.

The rearrangement uses TRBV7-2 and TRBJ2-1, with 9 positions matching TRBD2. J gave up 5 bases and V 2 bases, and 4 bases lay outside the gene matches. The CDR3 extends over 15 amino acids. Germline assignment: CDR1 SGHTA and CDR2 FQGNSA. CDR3 coding DNA: TGTGCCAGCAGCTTACGGCTAGCGGGGAACAATGAGCAGTTCTTC. Translating gives CASSLRLAGNNEQFF.

There are a few counts of this clonotype. The rearrangement uses TRBV7-2 and TRBJ1-2; D uncertain. This CDR3 spans 14 amino acids. Trimming left V 5 bases short and J 5 bases short, with 15 bases between. CDR1 is SGHTA and CDR2 is FQGNSA in the germline V gene. The CDR3 loop reads CASSPRRAGYGYTF. The CDR3 DNA reads TGTGCCAGCAGCCCCCGCCGGGCTGGATATGGCTACACCTTC.

The V call is TRBV6-5, the J call TRBJ1-2; unclear D gene. Germline V lookup: CDR1 MNHEY, CDR2 SVGAGI. V was trimmed by 4 bases and J by 6 bases, leaving 9 bases between them. This CDR3 spans 12 amino acids. CDR3 DNA: TGTGCCAGCAGTTGCTTGGCAGATGGCTACACCTTC. Its protein product is CASSCLADGYTF.

The chain uses TRBV6-2 or TRBV6-3 and TRBJ2-2; 9 bases line up with TRBD2. V dropped 4 bases and J dropped 0; count of bases not matched to a gene: 15. Germline CDR1 MNHEY, CDR2 SVGEGT. CDR3 length: 20 amino acids. The CDR3 DNA reads TGTGCCAGCAGTTTCACAACGGGGCGCGGGGGGGCAGCGAACACCGGGGAGCTGTTTTTT. Protein: CASSFTTGRGGAANTGELFF.